These 9 T cell receptor beta chains were all obtained from the same sample, sequenced in a study of blood T cell repertoires in COVID-19. Here immunoSEQ multiplex PCR was the method, and the copy in TCRdb shows in-frame clones only, minus some. The sample consists of 130,000 to 150,000 clones, approximately 80% of them appearing once. Sequenced input: PBMCs or T cells enriched from blood (not recorded which). The receptors were sampled from a man over 45 who had recovered from COVID-19.

The CDR3: CASSHSYGYTF. As DNA, the CDR3 is TGTGCCAGCAGCCATAGTTATGGCTACACCTTC. The chain has TRBV12-3 or TRBV12-4 and TRBJ1-2, with D hard to call. This CDR3 spans 11 amino acids. Between the trimmed V and J ends, which lost 6 bases and 5 bases, there was a span of 7 bases.

This sequence joins TRBV5-6 and TRBJ1-5; TRBD1 aligns across 12 bases. With V trimmed by 0 bases and J by 5 bases, 3 bases remained unmatched. CDR3 length equals 16 residues. Germline CDR1 SGHDT, CDR2 YYEEEE. CDR3 in amino acids: CASSLVGQGADQPQHF. In DNA form, the CDR3 reads TGTGCCAGCAGCTTGGTGGGACAGGGGGCTGATCAGCCCCAGCATTTT.

V and J are TRBV6-1 and TRBJ1-2, with D possibly matching TRBD1 (6 bases). This CDR3 comprises 14 residues. The germline V gene encodes CDR1 MNHNS and CDR2 SASEGT. V lost 3 bases to trimming and J lost 2 bases, with 10 bases between them. Written as DNA, the CDR3 is TGTGCCAGCAGTGACCAGGGGAGCAACTATGGCTACACCTTC. Its translation: CASSDQGSNYGYTF.

The rearrangement uses TRBV12-3 or TRBV12-4 and TRBJ1-5; maybe TRBD1 (6 bases). This CDR3 has 13 residues. Trimming left V 4 bases short and J 5 bases short, with 9 bases between. The CDR3 sequence: CASSYNRDQPQHF. The CDR3 DNA reads as TGTGCCAGCAGTTACAACAGGGATCAGCCCCAGCATTTT.

This clone was found once. The rearrangement uses TRBV9 and TRBJ1-6; 10 nucleotides align to TRBD1. The CDR3 length is 16 residues. Trimming removed 0 bases from V and 9 bases from J; junction bases left unmatched: 6. Germline V gene lookup returns CDR1 SGDLS and CDR2 YYNGEE. The CDR3 DNA reads as TGTGCCAGCAGCGTAGGAGGACAGGGGGAGCGTTCACCCCTCCACTTT. This codes for CASSVGGQGERSPLHF.

The V gene is TRBV19, the J gene TRBJ1-1; D uncertain. V lost 8 bases to trimming and J lost 3 bases, with 25 bases between them. The CDR3 has 17 residues. Looked up from germline, CDR1 is LNHDA and CDR2 is SQIVND (reference sequence). As DNA, the CDR3 is TGTGCCAGTCAAACCGTTACCAGACCGAACGAGGACACTGAAGCTTTCTTT. It specifies CASQTVTRPNEDTEAFF.

This chain uses TRBV1 with TRBJ2-1; no check of the table's D call, TRBD2, against the DNA was made. TRBV1 is classified as a pseudogene. The CDR3 is made up of 18 amino acids. The DNA of the CDR3 is TGCACCAGCAGCCCCCATCGGGCACTGGGGGGTGGTTACAATGAGCAGTTCTTC. This translates into CTSSPHRALGGGYNEQFF.

This chain uses TRBV6-2 or TRBV6-3 with TRBJ1-3; TRBD1 matches 7 bases. The germline CDR1 and CDR2 sequences are MNHEY and SVGEGT. The CDR3 length is 15 residues. J gave up 0 bases and V 6 bases, and 5 bases lay outside the gene matches. The CDR3 is CASSTGTDSGNTIYF. CDR3 in DNA: TGTGCCAGCAGCACCGGGACAGACTCTGGAAACACCATATATTTT.

V is TRBV5-1 and J is TRBJ1-2; 10 nucleotides agree with TRBD1. The CDR3 sequence is 14 residues long. CDR1 is SGHRS and CDR2 is YFSETQ in the germline V gene. The V segment lost 3 bases and the J segment 8 bases; nucleotides outside the gene matches: 7. The DNA for the CDR3 is TGCGCCAGCAGCTCTCCGGGACAGGGGAAAGGCTACACCTTC. It codes for CASSSPGQGKGYTF.